This T cell receptor (beta chain) stems from a study of shared clonotypes between healthy human individuals. Naive CD4+ cells were CD45RA-selected; the remaining cells were memory. Under the authors' procedure: Junction-only sequences produced by ImmunoSEQ had no quality scores, so filtering differed. Data came from immunoSEQ multiplex PCR; TCRdb stores just in-frame clones and leaves some out. V and J calls and clone size are those listed in that table; D and trimming were worked out from the DNA. Here the sample spans some 2.1 million clones, roughly 95% being singletons. The germline gives CDR1 SGHRS, CDR2 YFSETQ. V lost 4 bases to trimming and J lost 0 bases, with 13 bases between them. The CDR3 contains 15 residues.

The chain couples TRBV5-1 to TRBJ1-2; the D gene is possibly TRBD1 (5 bases). The TCR comes from a man aged 18 to 30 in good health. Sequencing was done on a sample of naive CD4+ T cells sorted from blood. As for subset: CD45RA+ positively selected. The CDR3 reads CASSTGTSPNYGYTF. CDR3 nucleotide sequence: TGCGCCAGCAGCACGGGGACTTCTCCTAACTATGGCTACACCTTC. Variable domain in full (rest from reference TRBV5-1 and TRBJ1-2): KAGVTQTPRYLIKTRGQQVTLSCSPISGHRSVSWYQQTPGQGLQFLFEYFSETQRNKGNFPGRFSGRQFSNSRSEMNVSTLELGDSALYLCASSTGTSPNYGYTFGSGTRLTVV.